This TCR beta chain was documented in a study of OX40 agonist ivuxolimab in advanced cancers. Study in general: Patients enrolled in dose escalation were diagnosed with hepatocellular carcinoma, melanoma, renal cell or head and neck cancer. The group had a mean age of about 65 years, ranged from about 20 to 80, and was 80% to 90% male. Notes on the study in general: Among the lowest peripheral clonal expansion occurred in 0.1-3.0 mg/kg partial responders. Some patients without response likewise showed low normalized clonal expansion.

On this clone: Its antigen is undetermined.

Sequencing was performed with immunoSEQ multiplex PCR; in TCRdb, only in-frame clones are kept and a portion is missing. The sample includes 45,000 to 55,000 clones, around 84% of them seen just once. The CDR3 spans 13 residues. Germline loops: CDR1 SGHRS, CDR2 YFSETQ. Trimming cost V 6 bases and J 4 bases, with 13 bases left between them. This receptor was taken from an adult with an advanced solid tumor such as melanoma, head and neck, liver or kidney cancer. The starting material was CD4+ or CD8+ T cells sorted from blood, obtained in a trial of the OX40 agonist ivuxolimab. This chain uses TRBV5-1 with TRBJ2-5; D ambiguous. The CDR3 nucleotides read TGCGCCAGCACCTCTCCGGCGGTAGAGACCCAGTACTTC. This translates into CASTSPAVETQYF.